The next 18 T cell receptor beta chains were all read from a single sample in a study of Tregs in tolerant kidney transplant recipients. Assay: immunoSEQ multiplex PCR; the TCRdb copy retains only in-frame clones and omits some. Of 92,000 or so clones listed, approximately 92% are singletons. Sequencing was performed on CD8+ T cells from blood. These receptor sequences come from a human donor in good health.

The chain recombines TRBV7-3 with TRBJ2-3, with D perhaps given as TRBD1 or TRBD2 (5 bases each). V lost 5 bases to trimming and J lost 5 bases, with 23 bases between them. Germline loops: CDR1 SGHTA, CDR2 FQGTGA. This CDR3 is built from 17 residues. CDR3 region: CASSPTSPGRGLDTQYF. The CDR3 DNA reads TGTGCCAGCAGCCCAACATCCCCAGGGAGAGGACTAGATACGCAGTATTTT.

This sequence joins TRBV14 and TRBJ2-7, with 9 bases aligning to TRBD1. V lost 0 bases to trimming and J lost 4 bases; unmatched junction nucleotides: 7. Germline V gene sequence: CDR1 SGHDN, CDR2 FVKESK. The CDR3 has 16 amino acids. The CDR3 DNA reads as TGTGCCAGCAGCCAAGATTCCGGACAGGGGCGGTACGAGCAGTACTTC. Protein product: CASSQDSGQGRYEQYF.

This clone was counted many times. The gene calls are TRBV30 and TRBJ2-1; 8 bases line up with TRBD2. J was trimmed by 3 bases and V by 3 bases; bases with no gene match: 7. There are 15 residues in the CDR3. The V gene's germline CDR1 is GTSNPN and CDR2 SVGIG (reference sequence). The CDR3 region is CAWRGTRVFYNEQFF. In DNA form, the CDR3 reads TGTGCCTGGAGGGGGACTAGGGTTTTCTACAATGAGCAGTTCTTC.

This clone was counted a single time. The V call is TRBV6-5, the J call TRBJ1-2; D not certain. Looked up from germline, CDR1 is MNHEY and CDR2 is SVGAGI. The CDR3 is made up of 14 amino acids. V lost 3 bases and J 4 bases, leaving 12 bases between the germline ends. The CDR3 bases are TGTGCCAGCAGTTATGTCAGCCCCGGCTATGGCTACACCTTC. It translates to CASSYVSPGYGYTF.

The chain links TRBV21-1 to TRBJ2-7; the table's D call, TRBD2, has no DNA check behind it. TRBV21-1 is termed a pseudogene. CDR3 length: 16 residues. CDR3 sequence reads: CASSNLRGGIPYEQYF. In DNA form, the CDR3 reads TGTGCCAGCAGCAATCTTAGGGGCGGGATTCCCTACGAGCAGTACTTC.

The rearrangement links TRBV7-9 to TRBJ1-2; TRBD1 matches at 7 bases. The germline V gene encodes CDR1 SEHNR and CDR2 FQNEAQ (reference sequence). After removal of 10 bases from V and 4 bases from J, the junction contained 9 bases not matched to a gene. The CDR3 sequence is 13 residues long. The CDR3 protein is CATHGQGVYGYTF. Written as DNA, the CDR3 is TGTGCCACCCACGGGCAGGGGGTCTATGGCTACACCTTC.

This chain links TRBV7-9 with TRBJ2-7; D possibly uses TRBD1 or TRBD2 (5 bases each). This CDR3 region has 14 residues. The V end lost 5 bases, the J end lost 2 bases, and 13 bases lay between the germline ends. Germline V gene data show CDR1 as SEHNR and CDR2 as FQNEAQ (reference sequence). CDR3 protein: CASSPRDGTYEQYF. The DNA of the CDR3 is TGTGCCAGCAGCCCCCGGGACGGCACCTACGAGCAGTACTTC. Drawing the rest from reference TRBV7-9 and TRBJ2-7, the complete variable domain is DTGVSQNPRHKITKRGQNVTFRCDPISEHNRLYWYRQTLGQGPEFLTYFQNEAQLEKSRLLSDRFSAERPKGSFSTLEIQRTEQGDSAMYLCASSPRDGTYEQYFGPGTRLTVT.

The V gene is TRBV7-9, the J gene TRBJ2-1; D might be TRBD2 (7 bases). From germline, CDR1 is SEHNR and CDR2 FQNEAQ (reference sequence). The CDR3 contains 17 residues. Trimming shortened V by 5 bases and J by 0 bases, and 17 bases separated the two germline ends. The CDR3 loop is CASSRPAGAYSYNEQFF. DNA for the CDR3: TGTGCCAGCAGCCGCCCCGCGGGGGCCTACTCCTACAATGAGCAGTTCTTC.

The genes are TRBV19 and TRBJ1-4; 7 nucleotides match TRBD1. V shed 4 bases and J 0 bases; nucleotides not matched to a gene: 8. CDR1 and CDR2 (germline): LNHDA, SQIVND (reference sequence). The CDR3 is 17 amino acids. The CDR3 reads CASSRRDSLPTNEKLFF. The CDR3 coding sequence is TGTGCCAGTAGTAGACGGGACAGCCTTCCAACTAATGAAAAACTGTTTTTT.

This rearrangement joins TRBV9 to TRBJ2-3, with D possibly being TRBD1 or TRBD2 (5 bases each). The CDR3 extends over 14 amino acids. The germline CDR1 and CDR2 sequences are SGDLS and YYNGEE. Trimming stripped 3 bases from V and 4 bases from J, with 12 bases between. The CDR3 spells CASSAIGAADTQYF. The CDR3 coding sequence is TGTGCCAGCAGCGCGATCGGGGCGGCAGATACGCAGTATTTT.

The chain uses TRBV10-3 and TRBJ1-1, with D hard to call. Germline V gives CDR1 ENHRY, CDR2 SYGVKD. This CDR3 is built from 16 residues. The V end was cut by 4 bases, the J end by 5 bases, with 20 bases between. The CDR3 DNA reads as TGTGCCATCAGTGTCTACGAGTTCCAACCTGGTACTGAAGCTTTCTTT. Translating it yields CAISVYEFQPGTEAFF.

CDR3 DNA sequence: TGTGCCAGCAGCTTGGGCGGGGGGGCTTCCTACAATGAGCAGTTCTTC. Protein sequence: CASSLGGGASYNEQFF. This rearrangement joins TRBV5-6 to TRBJ2-1, with 9 bases identical to TRBD2. V lost 0 bases and J lost 1; bases outside the gene matches: 2. Germline V gene lookup returns CDR1 SGHDT and CDR2 YYEEEE. This CDR3 spans 16 amino acids.

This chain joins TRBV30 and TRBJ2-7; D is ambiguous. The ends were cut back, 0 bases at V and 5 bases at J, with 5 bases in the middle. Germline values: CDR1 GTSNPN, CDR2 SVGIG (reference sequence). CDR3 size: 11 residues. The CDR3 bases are TGTGCCTGGAGTGTTAACAACGAGCAGTACTTC. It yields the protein CAWSVNNEQYF.

DNA of the CDR3: TGTGCCAGCAGCTTAGGTCTAGATACGCAGTATTTT. Translated, it gives CASSLGLDTQYF. V is TRBV7-9 and J is TRBJ2-3; D remains ambiguous. Germline values: CDR1 SEHNR, CDR2 FQNEAQ (reference sequence). CDR3 length: 12 amino acids. Trimming pared 1 base from V and 5 bases from J, leaving 4 bases between. The complete variable domain, with remaining parts taken from reference TRBV7-9 and TRBJ2-3, reads DTGVSQNPRHKITKRGQNVTFRCDPISEHNRLYWYRQTLGQGPEFLTYFQNEAQLEKSRLLSDRFSAERPKGSFSTLEIQRTEQGDSAMYLCASSLGLDTQYFGPGTRLTVL.

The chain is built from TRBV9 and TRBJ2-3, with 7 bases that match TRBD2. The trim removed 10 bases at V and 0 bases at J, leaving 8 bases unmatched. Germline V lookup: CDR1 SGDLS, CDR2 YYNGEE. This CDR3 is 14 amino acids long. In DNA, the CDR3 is TGTGCCTCATCGGGGGGAGCAAGCACAGATACGCAGTATTTT. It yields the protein CASSGGASTDTQYF.

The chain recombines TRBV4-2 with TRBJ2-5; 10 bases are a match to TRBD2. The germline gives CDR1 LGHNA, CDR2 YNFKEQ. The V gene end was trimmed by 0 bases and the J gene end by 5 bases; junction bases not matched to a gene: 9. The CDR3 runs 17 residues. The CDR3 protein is CASSQDHLAGDFETQYF. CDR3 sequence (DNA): TGTGCCAGCAGCCAAGATCACCTAGCGGGAGATTTCGAGACCCAGTACTTC.

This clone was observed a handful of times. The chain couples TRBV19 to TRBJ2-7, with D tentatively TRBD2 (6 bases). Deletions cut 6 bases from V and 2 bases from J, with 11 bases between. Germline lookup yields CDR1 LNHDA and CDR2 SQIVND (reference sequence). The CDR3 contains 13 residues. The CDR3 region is CASSEGLTYEQYF. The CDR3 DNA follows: TGTGCCAGTAGCGAGGGACTGACCTACGAGCAGTACTTC.

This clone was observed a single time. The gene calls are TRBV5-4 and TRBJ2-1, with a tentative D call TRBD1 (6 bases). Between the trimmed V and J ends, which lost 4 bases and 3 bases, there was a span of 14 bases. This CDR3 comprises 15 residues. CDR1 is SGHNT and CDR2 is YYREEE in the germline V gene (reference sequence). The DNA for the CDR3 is TGTGCCAGCAGCGGCGACAGGCTACTCTACAATGAGCAGTTCTTC. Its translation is CASSGDRLLYNEQFF.